Each of the 21 T cell receptor beta chains below was sequenced from the same sample in a study of T cell repertoires in cytomegalovirus infection. TCRdb independently ran MiXCR on the reads; one entry per CDR3 protein. The sample has 500,000 or so distinct CDR3 sequences, about 15% seen once. The sequenced sample was CD8+ T cells from PBMCs. Receptors originate from a human donor in good health (CMV status not recorded). Some clones in this sample may be carry-over from other donors' samples.

The rearrangement uses TRBV5-1 and TRBJ1-2; D uncertain. CDR1 and CDR2 from the germline V gene are SGHRS and YFSETQ. Trimming pared 0 bases from V and 5 bases from J, leaving 14 bases between. The CDR3 totals 15 residues. Here the CDR3 reads CASSLDLGGEYGYTF. The CDR3 DNA is TGCGCCAGCAGCTTGGACTTAGGCGGGGAATATGGCTACACCTTC.

This clonotype came up a few times. This rearrangement joins TRBV27 to TRBJ1-1, with TRBD1 matching 8 bases. CDR1 and CDR2 (germline): MNHEY, SMNVEV (reference sequence). Trimming cost V 3 bases and J 4 bases; bases outside gene matches: 7. The CDR3 consists of 15 residues. CDR3 bases: TGTGCCAGCAGTTTTCCGGGCGACAGGGGCACTGAAGCTTTCTTT. Its translation: CASSFPGDRGTEAFF.

This clonotype was recorded many times. This sequence joins TRBV6-2 or TRBV6-3 and TRBJ2-2; 7 bases line up with TRBD1. The length of the CDR3 is 16 residues. V was pared by 3 bases and J by 7 bases, with 11 bases of the junction left unmatched. Per germline, CDR1 MNHEY and CDR2 SVGEGT. CDR3 coding DNA: TGTGCCAGCAGTTATTCCCCCGACAGGGCGAACGGGGAGCTGTTTTTT. It translates to CASSYSPDRANGELFF.

This clonotype was observed a handful of times. The chain links TRBV5-1 to TRBJ2-7; D might be TRBD2 (6 bases). The CDR3 sequence is 14 residues long. The germline V gene encodes CDR1 SGHRS and CDR2 YFSETQ. V dropped 4 bases and J dropped 0 bases, with 11 bases sitting between them. The chain's CDR3 is CASSAGLSSYEQYF. CDR3 in DNA: TGCGCCAGCAGCGCGGGACTCTCCTCCTACGAGCAGTACTTC.

To note about this clonotype: One end of the junction does not line up with germline, which may come from a read error. The V call is TRBV27, the J call TRBJ2-3; tentative D call: TRBD2 (5 bases). Germline V gene sequence: CDR1 MNHEY, CDR2 SMNVEV (reference sequence). The length of the CDR3 is 16 residues. CDR3 in DNA: TGTGCCAGCAGTCCTCCCCAGCGTGCTAGCACAGATGCGCAGTATTTT. Translating it yields CASSPPQRASTDAQYF.

This chain links TRBV19 with TRBJ1-4; 7 bases map to TRBD1. The CDR3 covers 18 residues. Germline lookup yields CDR1 LNHDA and CDR2 SQIVND (reference sequence). V dropped 6 bases and J dropped 0; count of bases not matched to a gene: 13. DNA for the CDR3: TGTGCCAGTAGAACGACAGGGATTGGGCGAGCAACTAATGAAAAACTGTTTTTT. Translated: CASRTTGIGRATNEKLFF.

The chain is built from TRBV10-3 and TRBJ2-5; D ambiguous. CDR1 and CDR2 (germline): ENHRY, SYGVKD. The germline V and J ends were trimmed by 3 bases and 3 bases, with 14 bases remaining between them. The CDR3 covers 15 residues. The chain's CDR3 is CAISDNERFEETQYF. CDR3 DNA: TGTGCCATCAGTGACAATGAGAGGTTCGAAGAGACCCAGTACTTC.

This clonotype was seen more than once but under ten times. The V gene is TRBV11-2, the J gene TRBJ1-4; 10 bases map to TRBD1. This CDR3 is 14 amino acids long. Trimming cost V 5 bases and J 7 bases; bases outside gene matches: 4. Germline-derived CDR1 and CDR2 are SGHAT and FQNNGV. CDR3 region: CASSVGQGGEKLFF. CDR3 bases: TGTGCCAGCAGCGTCGGACAGGGGGGTGAAAAACTGTTTTTT. The full variable domain, rest sourced from reference TRBV11-2 and TRBJ1-4, is EAGVAQSPRYKIIEKRQSVAFWCNPISGHATLYWYQQILGQGPKLLIQFQNNGVVDDSQLPKDRFSAERLKGVDSTLKIQPAKLEDSAVYLCASSVGQGGEKLFFGSGTQLSVL.

The chain recombines TRBV7-9 with TRBJ1-1, with D possibly matching TRBD1 (6 bases). Trimming shortened V by 8 bases and J by 1 base, and 17 bases separated the two germline ends. Germline V lookup: CDR1 SEHNR, CDR2 FQNEAQ (reference sequence). The CDR3 extends over 15 amino acids. CDR3 nucleotides: TGTGCCAGCGCGAGAGAGGGGGGGGGGAACACTGAAGCTTTCTTT. Translated, it gives CASAREGGGNTEAFF.

The V gene is TRBV9, the J gene TRBJ2-5; D may correspond to TRBD1 or TRBD2 (7 bases each). The CDR3 spans 16 residues. Germline CDR1 SGDLS, CDR2 YYNGEE. V was pared by 3 bases and J by 3 bases, with 18 bases between. CDR3 sequence reads: CASSAEGASGKETQYF. Written as DNA, the CDR3 is TGTGCCAGCAGCGCAGAGGGGGCTAGCGGCAAAGAGACCCAGTACTTC. The variable domain in full, completed from reference TRBV9 and TRBJ2-5, reads DSGVTQTPKHLITATGQRVTLRCSPRSGDLSVYWYQQSLDQGLQFLIQYYNGEERAKGNILERFSAQQFPDLHSELNLSSLELGDSALYFCASSAEGASGKETQYFGPGTRLLVL.

About this clonotype: Given a much more abundant clone one base away, this may be a read error. V is TRBV4-1 and J is TRBJ2-1; TRBD1 or TRBD2 may be the D gene (5 bases each). Germline V gene sequence: CDR1 MGHRA, CDR2 YSYEKL. This CDR3 is 15 amino acids long. CDR3 nucleotide sequence: TGCGCCAGCAGTCGGGTGGGGGTCTCCTACACTGAGCAGTTCTTC. Amino acid sequence: CASSRVGVSYTEQFF.

This clonotype has a handful of counts. The chain couples TRBV20-1 to TRBJ2-2, with 7 bases that match TRBD1. CDR1 is DFQATT, CDR2 SNEGSKA, per germline (reference sequence). V shed 0 bases and J 6 bases; nucleotides not matched to a gene: 10. The CDR3 length is 16 residues. The CDR3 is CSARDRGQGVAGELFF. The DNA for the CDR3 is TGCAGTGCTAGAGATCGAGGGCAGGGGGTTGCCGGGGAGCTGTTTTTT.

This clonotype was found a few times. The chain joins TRBV28 to TRBJ2-7, with D uncertain. CDR1 is MDHEN and CDR2 is SYDVKM in the germline V gene. The V and J ends lost 4 bases and 0 bases respectively, with 7 bases between them. This CDR3 has 13 residues. The CDR3 loop reads CASSWLSSYEQYF. CDR3 DNA sequence: TGTGCCAGCAGTTGGCTGAGCTCCTACGAGCAGTACTTC. The full variable domain, in which reference TRBV28 and TRBJ2-7 provide the parts outside the CDR3, is DVKVTQSSRYLVKRTGEKVFLECVQDMDHENMFWYRQDPGLGLRLIYFSYDVKMKEKGDIPEGYSVSREKKERFSLILESASTNQTSMYLCASSWLSSYEQYFGPGTRLTVT.

This chain joins TRBV12-3 or TRBV12-4 and TRBJ1-2, with D possibly TRBD1 on 6 matching bases. The V end lost 5 bases, the J end lost 4 bases, and 20 bases lay between the germline ends. The CDR3 loop spans 16 amino acids. The CDR3 DNA follows: TGTGCCAGCAGTGCCCGGGCAGGGGATGGTCTCTATGGCTACACCTTC. As protein: CASSARAGDGLYGYTF.

This clonotype came up many times. The chain recombines TRBV7-3 with TRBJ2-2; possibly TRBD1 or TRBD2 for D (5 bases each). The germline V gene encodes CDR1 SGHTA and CDR2 FQGTGA. Trimming shortened V by 5 bases and J by 3 bases, and 13 bases separated the two germline ends. The CDR3 has 15 residues. The CDR3 sequence is CASSPGTLHTGELFF. The CDR3 nucleotides are TGTGCCAGCAGCCCAGGGACCTTACACACCGGGGAGCTGTTTTTT.

This chain uses TRBV6-5 with TRBJ2-7; D is unclear. V was pared by 4 bases and J by 3 bases, with 10 bases between. The germline CDR1 and CDR2 sequences are MNHEY and SVGAGI. This CDR3 has 13 residues. As DNA, the CDR3 is TGTGCCAGCAGTTTGAGCGCCGTCTACGAGCAGTACTTC. Translating it yields CASSLSAVYEQYF.

This chain uses TRBV4-2 with TRBJ1-3; D is unresolved. Trimming shortened V by 0 bases and J by 1 base, and 10 bases separated the two germline ends. Germline loops: CDR1 LGHNA, CDR2 YNFKEQ. This CDR3 is 16 amino acids long. The CDR3 spells CASSQDPVISGNTIYF. Written as DNA, the CDR3 is TGTGCCAGCAGCCAAGATCCGGTGATATCTGGAAACACCATATATTTT.

This clonotype has at least ten counts. The J gene is TRBJ1-2, the V gene TRBV19; D is uncertain. The V gene lost 1 base and the J gene lost 2 bases, with 11 bases spanning the gap. There are 15 residues in the CDR3. Germline V lookup: CDR1 LNHDA, CDR2 SQIVND (reference sequence). CDR3 in amino acids: CASSIVRSSNYGYTF. The DNA of the CDR3 is TGTGCCAGTAGTATAGTGCGGAGTTCCAACTATGGCTACACCTTC.

This chain joins TRBV18 and TRBJ1-6, with 7 bases lining up with TRBD1. V gave up 2 bases and J gave up 14 bases; unmatched junction bases: 3. The CDR3 loop spans 12 amino acids. CDR1 and CDR2 (germline): KGHSH, LQKENI. Here the CDR3 reads CASSPETGTLHF. The CDR3 nucleotides are TGTGCCAGCTCACCAGAGACAGGGACCCTCCACTTT. The variable domain in full, with the rest retrieved from reference TRBV18 and TRBJ1-6, is NAGVMQNPRHLVRRRGQEARLRCSPMKGHSHVYWYRQLPEEGLKFMVYLQKENIIDESGMPKERFSAEFPKEGPSILRIQQVVRGDSAAYFCASSPETGTLHFGNGTRLTVT.

This clonotype occurred a few times. The gene calls are TRBV28 and TRBJ1-5; TRBD1 might be the D (6 bases). This CDR3 spans 15 amino acids. V was pared by 6 bases and J by 2 bases, with 14 bases between. Germline V gene lookup returns CDR1 MDHEN and CDR2 SYDVKM. CDR3 region: CASSPPGGGNQPQHF. As DNA, the CDR3 is TGTGCCAGCAGCCCTCCCGGGGGCGGCAATCAGCCCCAGCATTTT.

With respect to this clonotype: This clone may be a read error of a much larger clone one base away. The CDR3 ends on some other residue instead of the conserved phenylalanine or tryptophan, so this is likely a read error. The chain links TRBV7-3 to TRBJ2-1, with 11 bases lining up with TRBD2. The CDR3 extends over 16 amino acids. Germline assignment: CDR1 SGHTA and CDR2 FQGTGA. V was clipped by 5 bases and J by 7 bases; unmatched bases: 10. This chain's CDR3 is CASSPSSGRRGNEQFL. The CDR3 nucleotides read TGTGCCAGCAGCCCTTCTAGCGGGAGGAGGGGAAATGAGCAGTTCTTA.